A selection of T cell receptor beta chains follows, all from one sample in a study of cytomegalovirus exposure and HLA in healthy donors. Sequencing used immunoSEQ multiplex PCR; TCRdb keeps in-frame clones, though not all of them. The table records over 150,000 clones, 77% of them present only once. Sequenced material: PBMCs. The source of these receptors is a woman aged 40 to 55 in good health and CMV-seropositive. Each CDR3 is given with its conserved first and last residue. The D gene is left open where the match is weak. Expanded clones are given a class, and other clones once, few, many or no size at all.

abundance: few
v_gene: TRBV4-1
j_gene: TRBJ1-6
d_gene: .
CDR3nt: TGCGCCAGCAGCCAAGCCCCTTCTTCACCCCTCCACTTT
CDR3aa: CASSQAPSSPLHF

abundance: .
v_gene: TRBV21-1
j_gene: TRBJ1-2
d_gene: .
CDR3nt: TGTGCCAGCAGCAGTACGCGAGGGAGTGGCTACACCTTC
CDR3aa: CASSSTRGSGYTF

abundance: .
v_gene: TRBV5-4
j_gene: TRBJ2-7
d_gene: TRBD1
CDR3nt: TGTGCCAGCAGCTTGGACAGGGGGACTTACGAGCAGTACTTC
CDR3aa: CASSLDRGTYEQYF

abundance: .
v_gene: TRBV6-5
j_gene: TRBJ2-7
d_gene: TRBD1
CDR3nt: TGTGCCAGCAGTAGGGCTGGACAGGGCAGCTACGAGCAGTACTTC
CDR3aa: CASSRAGQGSYEQYF

abundance: .
v_gene: TRBV5-1
j_gene: TRBJ1-1
d_gene: .
CDR3nt: TGCGCCAGCAGCTTCGCGGGAAACACTGAAGCTTTCTTT
CDR3aa: CASSFAGNTEAFF

abundance: .
v_gene: TRBV7-2
j_gene: TRBJ2-2
d_gene: .
CDR3nt: TGTGCCAGCAGCTTACCTTGGACAGACACGAACACCGGGGAGCTGTTTTTT
CDR3aa: CASSLPWTDTNTGELFF

abundance: .
v_gene: TRBV6-6
j_gene: TRBJ2-7
d_gene: TRBD2
CDR3nt: TGTGCCAGCAGAACGGGGACTAGCGGGAACTACGAGCAGTACTTC
CDR3aa: CASRTGTSGNYEQYF

abundance: once
v_gene: TRBV11-3
j_gene: TRBJ2-7
d_gene: TRBD2
CDR3nt: TGTGCCAGCAGCTCGGGGGGCTACGAGCAGTACTTC
CDR3aa: CASSSGGYEQYF

abundance: .
v_gene: TRBV5-4
j_gene: TRBJ1-3
d_gene: .
CDR3nt: TGTGCCAGCAGCTTTGCGGGAAATGGAAACACCATATATTTT
CDR3aa: CASSFAGNGNTIYF

abundance: .
v_gene: TRBV7-8
j_gene: TRBJ1-2
d_gene: .
CDR3nt: TGTGCCAGCAGCTTAGGACAGGTCTCTAACTATGGCTACACCTTC
CDR3aa: CASSLGQVSNYGYTF

abundance: .
v_gene: TRBV30
j_gene: TRBJ2-5
d_gene: .
CDR3nt: TGTGCCTGGAGCAGGGATAGGGGAGAGACCCAGTACTTC
CDR3aa: CAWSRDRGETQYF

abundance: .
v_gene: TRBV5-1
j_gene: TRBJ2-7
d_gene: .
CDR3nt: TGCGCCAGCAGCTTATCGGGTAAACCTAACGAGCAGTACTTC
CDR3aa: CASSLSGKPNEQYF

abundance: .
v_gene: TRBV7-2
j_gene: TRBJ2-2
d_gene: TRBD1
CDR3nt: TGTGCCAGCAGCTACCGGGACAGGGGTTTCACCGGGGAGCTGTTTTTT
CDR3aa: CASSYRDRGFTGELFF

abundance: .
v_gene: TRBV29-1
j_gene: TRBJ2-5
d_gene: .
CDR3nt: TGCAGCGCCCCGACCCAGGTTAGAGAGACCCAGTACTTC
CDR3aa: CSAPTQVRETQYF

abundance: once
v_gene: TRBV7-9
j_gene: TRBJ2-7
d_gene: .
CDR3nt: TGTTCCAGCAGCTCTAATTCCTACGAGCAGTACTTC
CDR3aa: CSSSSNSYEQYF

abundance: .
v_gene: TRBV7-2
j_gene: TRBJ1-3
d_gene: .
CDR3nt: TGTGCCAGCAGCAAAGGGGGAGCTCTCTTCTCTGGAAACACCATATATTTT
CDR3aa: CASSKGGALFSGNTIYF

abundance: .
v_gene: TRBV10-3
j_gene: TRBJ2-1
d_gene: TRBD2
CDR3nt: TGTGCCATCGGGCTAGCGGGAGGGAATGAGCAGTTCTTC
CDR3aa: CAIGLAGGNEQFF

abundance: once
v_gene: TRBV7-9
j_gene: TRBJ1-1
d_gene: TRBD1
CDR3nt: TGTGCCAGCAGCCGGGACAGCTCTTTGACTGAAGCTTTCTTT
CDR3aa: CASSRDSSLTEAFF

abundance: .
v_gene: TRBV7-9
j_gene: TRBJ1-1
d_gene: .
CDR3nt: TGTGCCAGCAGCCCTTGGGCGGGCCACGAATCTTTCTTT
CDR3aa: CASSPWAGHESFF

abundance: .
v_gene: TRBV27
j_gene: TRBJ2-6
d_gene: .
CDR3nt: TGTGCCAGCTGCAACGCGGGAAGCTCTGGGGCCAACGTCCTGACTTTC
CDR3aa: CASCNAGSSGANVLTF